A single TCR beta chain is shown here with its context. Per the study methods: Junction-only sequences without quality scores came from ImmunoSEQ, so filtering differed. The protocol was immunoSEQ multiplex PCR, while the TCRdb copy is restricted to in-frame clones and leaves out a portion. The V and J calls and the clone size are those of that table, but D and trimming were determined from the DNA. The sample gives 2 million to 2.5 million clones, approximately 96% of which show up once; less than 0.15% is in the top ten. This record belongs to a study of shared clonotypes between healthy human individuals. The CDR3 spans 16 residues. Germline CDR1 reads SGHRS; CDR2 reads YFSETQ. Deletions cut 0 bases from V and 5 bases from J, with 14 bases between.

The receptor was isolated from a man between 18 and 29 years old in good health. The sequenced sample consisted of naive CD4+ T cells sorted from blood. The subset is: CD45RA+ positively selected. This chain connects TRBV5-1 to TRBJ1-4, with D hard to call. CDR3 sequence: CASSLGQTVTNEKLFF. CDR3 bases: TGCGCCAGCAGCTTGGGGCAGACGGTAACCAATGAAAAACTGTTTTTT. Looking up the rest from reference TRBV5-1 and TRBJ1-4 gives the full variable domain: KAGVTQTPRYLIKTRGQQVTLSCSPISGHRSVSWYQQTPGQGLQFLFEYFSETQRNKGNFPGRFSGRQFSNSRSEMNVSTLELGDSALYLCASSLGQTVTNEKLFFGSGTQLSVL.